This is a list of T cell receptor beta chains from one sample in a study of T-cell reconstitution after alpha-beta-depleted transplantation in children. A single record per CDR3 protein comes from TCRdb applying MiXCR to the PCR reads. The sample contains fewer than 550,000 distinct CDR3 sequences, approximately 10% of which appear only once. Sequenced material: PBMCs, taken before TCRalphabeta/CD19-depleted stem cell transplant. These receptors all come from a child aged 2 to 9 with inherited bone marrow failure, due to receive a stem cell transplant. The CDR3 runs from the conserved cysteine through the conserved F or W. A D gene is named only where the DNA matches it firmly. Some rows mark clone size as missing; the rest say once, few, many or name a class of expanded clone.

d_call	v_call	clone_size	j_call	cdr3_aa	cdr3_nt
TRBD1	TRBV19	few	TRBJ1-5	CASSTVKTGGSGQPQHF	TGTGCCAGTAGTACAGTCAAGACAGGGGGCAGCGGTCAGCCCCAGCATTTT
TRBD1	TRBV28	many	TRBJ2-5	CASSPGQGASETQYF	TGTGCCAGCAGTCCGGGACAGGGGGCGAGCGAGACCCAGTACTTC
TRBD2	TRBV4-3	few	TRBJ2-2	CASSQNLAGVITGELFF	TGCGCCAGCAGCCAAAATCTAGCGGGGGTGATCACCGGGGAGCTGTTTTTT
-	TRBV15	many	TRBJ1-6	CATSMGPRGSPLHF	TGTGCCACCAGCATGGGCCCGAGAGGTTCACCCCTCCACTTT
-	TRBV7-9	many	TRBJ2-7	CASSSSRDAAYEQYF	TGTGCCAGCAGCTCCTCCCGGGACGCGGCCTACGAGCAGTACTTC
-	TRBV6-2/TRBV6-3	-	TRBJ1-2	CASSFGGGGFAIGANYGYTF	TGTGCCAGCAGTTTTGGGGGAGGAGGCTTCGCTATTGGAGCTAACTATGGCTACACCTTC
TRBD2	TRBV30	many	TRBJ2-5	CAWRQPSGGQHF	TGTGCCTGGAGGCAACCTAGCGGGGGCCAACACTTC
-	TRBV6-5	many	TRBJ2-1	CASSYSEGYNEQFF	TGTGCCAGCAGTTATTCTGAGGGCTACAATGAGCAGTTCTTC
-	TRBV25-1	many	TRBJ1-1	CASTPSGSRNTEAFF	TGTGCCAGCACCCCGTCCGGCAGTCGCAACACTGAAGCTTTCTTT
TRBD2	TRBV15	many	TRBJ2-7	CATSEGLAGVYEQYF	TGTGCCACCAGCGAGGGACTAGCGGGCGTCTACGAGCAGTACTTC
-	TRBV9	few	TRBJ2-2	CASSPRDGHNTGELFF	TGTGCCAGCAGCCCACGGGACGGACATAACACCGGGGAGCTGTTTTTT
-	TRBV27	many	TRBJ2-2	CASSFWGSDTGELFF	TGTGCCAGCAGTTTTTGGGGGTCGGACACCGGGGAGCTGTTTTTT
-	TRBV29-1	-	TRBJ2-3	CSGSIAGPTDTQYF	TGCAGCGGATCAATCGCAGGTCCCACAGATACGCAGTATTTT
-	TRBV29-1	many	TRBJ2-2	CSVVSNTGELFF	TGCAGCGTTGTGTCCAACACCGGGGAGCTGTTTTTT
-	TRBV5-1	many	TRBJ1-3	CASSLEGPRSGNTIYF	TGCGCCAGCAGCTTGGAAGGGCCACGCTCTGGAAACACCATATATTTT
-	TRBV23-1	few	TRBJ2-2	CASIPSMSGFNTGELFF	TGCGCCAGCATTCCCTCCATGAGCGGATTTAACACCGGGGAGCTGTTTTTT
-	TRBV24-1	many	TRBJ2-3	CATSDPGRVTDTQYF	TGTGCCACCAGTGACCCCGGGAGAGTCACAGATACGCAGTATTTT
-	TRBV29-1	many	TRBJ2-5	CSVLFGKRGTQETQYF	TGCAGCGTTCTCTTCGGTAAACGTGGCACCCAAGAGACCCAGTACTTC
TRBD2	TRBV20-1	many	TRBJ2-7	CSAWVLAGGKAGEQYF	TGCAGTGCTTGGGTACTAGCGGGAGGGAAAGCTGGCGAGCAGTACTTC
TRBD2	TRBV20-1	once	TRBJ2-7	CSPLPRTSVNYEQYF	TGCAGTCCTCTTCCCCGGACTAGCGTCAACTACGAGCAGTACTTC
-	TRBV10-3	many	TRBJ2-3	CAISESVASGTDTQYF	TGTGCCATCAGTGAGTCGGTGGCTAGCGGCACAGATACGCAGTATTTT
TRBD1	TRBV20-1	-	TRBJ1-1	CSARDRLWDRGPTEAFF	TGCAGTGCTAGAGATAGGTTATGGGACAGGGGGCCCACTGAAGCTTTCTTT
-	TRBV4-3	many	TRBJ2-1	CASSSDPLEYNEQFF	TGCGCCAGCAGCTCAGACCCACTAGAGTACAATGAGCAGTTCTTC
TRBD1	TRBV28	-	TRBJ1-6	CASSPPGQPYSPLHF	TGTGCCAGCAGTCCCCCGGGACAGCCATATTCACCCCTCCACTTT
-	TRBV11-2	many	TRBJ1-5	CASSLLGNSNQPQHF	TGTGCCAGCAGCCTACTCGGGAATAGCAATCAGCCCCAGCATTTT
TRBD2	TRBV10-3	many	TRBJ2-1	CAISEPQTSGSAHEQFF	TGTGCCATCAGTGAGCCCCAGACTAGCGGGAGTGCCCATGAGCAGTTCTTC
-	TRBV27	few	TRBJ2-6	CASTSNSGANVLTF	TGTGCCAGCACCAGTAACTCTGGGGCCAACGTCCTGACTTTC
-	TRBV10-2	few	TRBJ2-1	CASSELVYNEQFF	TGCGCCAGCAGTGAATTAGTATACAATGAGCAGTTCTTC
-	TRBV2	-	TRBJ2-3	CASSGLALGTDTQYF	TGTGCCAGCAGTGGTTTAGCGTTAGGCACAGATACGCAGTATTTT
-	TRBV27	many	TRBJ2-6	CASSVRVSGANVLTF	TGTGCCAGCAGTGTAAGAGTCTCTGGGGCCAACGTCCTGACTTTC
-	TRBV3-1	many	TRBJ2-7	CASSHQGGYEQYF	TGTGCCAGCAGCCACCAGGGGGGCTACGAGCAGTACTTC
-	TRBV4-3	many	TRBJ1-4	CASSQVPSGSATNEKLFF	TGCGCCAGCAGCCAAGTCCCCTCAGGATCCGCAACTAATGAAAAACTGTTTTTT
TRBD1	TRBV12-3/TRBV12-4	many	TRBJ2-7	CASKLTQGAYEQYF	TGTGCCAGCAAGTTGACACAGGGGGCCTACGAGCAGTACTTC
-	TRBV6-2/TRBV6-3	many	TRBJ1-2	CASSLVINYGYTF	TGTGCCAGCAGTTTGGTAATCAACTATGGCTACACCTTC
-	TRBV4-3	many	TRBJ2-7	CASSQDLRNGYEQYF	TGCGCCAGCAGCCAAGATCTACGGAATGGCTACGAGCAGTACTTC
TRBD1	TRBV29-1	-	TRBJ2-7	CSVQGQGAGEQYF	TGCAGCGTTCAAGGACAGGGGGCCGGCGAGCAGTACTTC
TRBD1	TRBV7-9	many	TRBJ1-1	CASSPQGDRDTEAFF	TGTGCCAGCAGCCCCCAGGGAGACAGGGACACTGAAGCTTTCTTT
-	TRBV7-2	-	TRBJ2-7	CASSLVGPDGGYEQYF	TGTGCCAGCAGCTTAGTGGGGCCAGACGGGGGCTACGAGCAGTACTTC
TRBD2	TRBV10-3	few	TRBJ2-5	CAISESKSSGGASETQYF	TGTGCCATCAGTGAGTCGAAGTCATCCGGGGGGGCTAGCGAGACCCAGTACTTC
TRBD2	TRBV12-3/TRBV12-4	-	TRBJ2-3	CASSLLAGVDTQYF	TGTGCCAGCAGTTTACTAGCGGGAGTAGATACGCAGTATTTT
-	TRBV30	-	TRBJ1-1	CAWSVLPVLGTEAFF	TGTGCCTGGAGTGTACTTCCTGTCCTCGGGACTGAAGCTTTCTTT
-	TRBV25-1	many	TRBJ1-4	CASSDPDGSTNEKLFF	TGTGCCAGCAGTGACCCGGACGGTTCAACTAATGAAAAACTGTTTTTT
TRBD1	TRBV20-1	many	TRBJ1-6	CSAIRQGVASPLHF	TGCAGTGCTATACGACAGGGAGTAGCTTCACCCCTCCACTTT
-	TRBV20-1	many	TRBJ2-3	CSAEGRTDTQYF	TGCAGTGCCGAGGGGCGGACAGATACGCAGTATTTT
TRBD2	TRBV20-1	many	TRBJ2-5	CSALPGLASVQETQYF	TGCAGTGCTCTACCTGGACTAGCTAGTGTCCAAGAGACCCAGTACTTC
-	TRBV20-1	many	TRBJ1-1	CSARDPRADTEAFF	TGCAGTGCTCGCGACCCCCGGGCGGACACTGAAGCTTTCTTT
TRBD2	TRBV12-3/TRBV12-4	-	TRBJ2-3	CASILSGTTDTQYF	TGTGCCAGCATTCTTAGCGGGACCACAGATACGCAGTATTTT
-	TRBV12-3/TRBV12-4	many	TRBJ2-5	CASSFWGARPETQYF	TGTGCCAGCAGTTTTTGGGGGGCGAGGCCAGAGACCCAGTACTTC
-	TRBV19	few	TRBJ2-1	CASRETGFNNEQFF	TGTGCCAGTCGGGAGACAGGGTTCAACAATGAGCAGTTCTTC
-	TRBV12-3/TRBV12-4	many	TRBJ1-5	CASSFLVGGTLIYSNQPQHF	TGTGCCAGCAGTTTCCTTGTCGGGGGGACCCTCATCTATAGCAATCAGCCCCAGCATTTT
TRBD2	TRBV29-1	many	TRBJ2-3	CSVHRGLAVSTDTQYF	TGCAGCGTTCACCGTGGACTAGCGGTATCCACAGATACGCAGTATTTT
-	TRBV21-1	many	TRBJ2-7	CASSKPADRGYEQYF	TGTGCCAGCAGCAAACCCGCCGACAGGGGCTACGAGCAGTACTTC
TRBD1	TRBV6-1	many	TRBJ1-4	CASRGTGDHEKLFF	TGTGCCAGCAGGGGGACAGGGGATCATGAAAAACTGTTTTTT
TRBD2	TRBV6-4	many	TRBJ2-3	CASSSAGDSTDTQYF	TGTGCCAGCAGTTCAGCGGGAGATAGCACAGATACGCAGTATTTT
-	TRBV27	many	TRBJ2-7	CASSLSGQPYEQYF	TGTGCCAGCAGTTTATCTGGACAGCCCTACGAGCAGTACTTC
TRBD2	TRBV12-3/TRBV12-4	few	TRBJ2-7	CASSLLPSGTGYEHYF	TGTGCCAGCAGTTTATTGCCTAGCGGGACGGGATACGAGCACTACTTC
TRBD2	TRBV20-1	many	TRBJ2-1	CSARSGRTHEQFF	TGCAGTGCTCGTAGCGGGAGGACCCATGAGCAGTTCTTC
TRBD2	TRBV12-3/TRBV12-4	many	TRBJ2-3	CASTDPGLAGEVDTQYF	TGTGCCAGCACCGATCCCGGACTAGCGGGAGAAGTGGATACGCAGTATTTT
-	TRBV18	many	TRBJ2-7	CASSPAGGFYEQYF	TGTGCCAGCTCACCAGCGGGCGGCTTCTACGAGCAGTACTTC
-	TRBV28	many	TRBJ1-5	CASTYWGDSNQPQHF	TGTGCCAGCACCTACTGGGGGGATAGCAATCAGCCCCAGCATTTT